The 22 T cell receptor beta chains in this list originate from one sample, sequenced in a study of T cell responses to AZD1222 COVID-19 vaccine. Profiled with immunoSEQ multiplex PCR; TCRdb holds only in-frame clones, not every one. The sample lists about 180,000 clones; 85% to 95% were seen once. Sample: peripheral blood, taken 28 days after the second AZD1222 dose. The origin of the receptors is an adult who received the AZD1222 COVID-19 vaccine.

The chain is built from TRBV6-5 and TRBJ1-1; D is unresolved. This CDR3 spans 15 amino acids. CDR1 and CDR2 from the germline V gene are MNHEY and SVGAGI. V lost 0 bases and J 1 base, leaving 9 bases between the germline ends. This CDR3 reads CASSYSERSNTEAFF. CDR3 nucleotides: TGTGCCAGCAGTTACTCCGAGCGGTCGAACACTGAAGCTTTCTTT.

The CDR3 reads CASSYYSGRSTDTQYF. CDR3 sequence (DNA): TGTGCCAGCAGCTACTATAGCGGGAGAAGCACAGATACGCAGTATTTT. This sequence joins TRBV7-2 and TRBJ2-3; 9 nucleotides align to TRBD2. This CDR3 contains 16 residues. Germline lookup yields CDR1 SGHTA and CDR2 FQGNSA. Germline trimming cut 4 bases from V and 0 bases from J; bases unmatched to any gene: 5. The full variable domain, its missing parts supplied by reference TRBV7-2 and TRBJ2-3, is GAGVSQSPSNKVTEKGKDVELRCDPISGHTALYWYRQSLGQGLEFLIYFQGNSAPDKSGLPSDRFSAERTGGSVSTLTIQRTQQEDSAVYLCASSYYSGRSTDTQYFGPGTRLTVL.

The rearrangement links TRBV6-1 to TRBJ2-1; D remains unclear. Germline V gene data show CDR1 as MNHNS and CDR2 as SASEGT. The CDR3 contains 14 residues. Trimming took off 3 bases at V and 4 bases at J, with 10 bases between the two ends. In DNA, the CDR3 is TGTGCCAGCAGTGACGGCGGAATATACAATGAGCAGTTCTTC. Encoded protein: CASSDGGIYNEQFF.

This rearrangement joins TRBV11-2 to TRBJ2-1; the D gene is possibly TRBD2 (6 bases). Germline V lookup: CDR1 SGHAT, CDR2 FQNNGV. The CDR3 length is 13 residues. V was pared by 7 bases and J by 2 bases, with 9 bases between. CDR3 residues: CASTGGPYNEQFF. CDR3 in DNA: TGTGCCAGCACCGGGGGTCCCTACAATGAGCAGTTCTTC.

This sequence joins TRBV18 and TRBJ2-1; 7 bases are a match to TRBD2. Losses at the gene ends were 4 bases for V and 6 bases for J; bases not matched to a gene: 18. This CDR3 has 18 residues. Germline CDR1 and CDR2: KGHSH and LQKENI. CDR3 sequence: CASSLGLDLRGSGNEQFF. Here the CDR3 DNA reads TGTGCCAGCTCACTCGGACTAGACCTTCGGGGCTCGGGCAATGAGCAGTTCTTC.

The V gene is TRBV28, the J gene TRBJ1-4; 8 nucleotides match TRBD1. J gave up 8 bases and V 8 bases, and 4 bases lay outside the gene matches. The CDR3 is made up of 12 amino acids. Per germline, CDR1 MDHEN and CDR2 SYDVKM. CDR3 in amino acids: CASGTGDEKLFF. DNA of the CDR3: TGTGCCAGCGGGACAGGTGACGAAAAACTGTTTTTT.

The J gene is TRBJ1-5, the V gene TRBV7-2; tentative D call: TRBD1 (5 bases). The germline gives CDR1 SGHTA, CDR2 FQGNSA. Trimming removed 1 base from V and 5 bases from J, with 15 bases in between. This CDR3 is 16 amino acids long. The CDR3 DNA is TGTGCCAGCAGCTTAGTTCTGTTAAGGGACGATCAGCCCCAGCATTTT. Translation gives CASSLVLLRDDQPQHF.

This clone was recorded a few times. This chain joins TRBV6-2 or TRBV6-3 and TRBJ2-3; D unclear. Trimming stripped 4 bases from V and 9 bases from J, with 14 bases between. CDR3 length: 13 residues. CDR1 is MNHEY and CDR2 is SVGEGT in the germline V gene. The CDR3 sequence is CASSLDPRRTQYF. The CDR3 DNA is TGTGCCAGCAGTTTAGATCCCCGAAGGACGCAGTATTTT.

This chain uses TRBV7-8 with TRBJ2-1; 9 nucleotides agree with TRBD1. V shed 5 bases and J 3 bases; nucleotides not matched to a gene: 8. This CDR3 is 16 amino acids long. Germline assignment: CDR1 SGHVS and CDR2 FQNEAQ. The CDR3 sequence is CASSPQGTGSYNEQFF. In DNA, the CDR3 is TGTGCCAGCAGCCCCCAAGGGACAGGGAGCTACAATGAGCAGTTCTTC.

The V call is TRBV24-1, the J call TRBJ2-1; no reliable D call. The CDR3 is 15 amino acids. Germline CDR1 KGHDR, CDR2 SFDVKD. The V and J ends lost 5 bases and 5 bases respectively, with 15 bases between them. The CDR3 DNA follows: TGTGCCACCAGTGGGTCGGTCCCGGCAGACAATGAGCAGTTCTTC. It is translated as CATSGSVPADNEQFF.

CDR3 sequence reads: CASRPQGRNIQYF. In nucleotides, the CDR3 is TGTGCCAGCAGACCGCAGGGACGAAACATTCAGTACTTC. V gene TRBV27 combines with J gene TRBJ2-4; D is perhaps TRBD1 or TRBD2 (5 bases each). Trimming removed 6 bases at V and 6 bases at J, with 12 bases between. Germline-derived CDR1 and CDR2 are MNHEY and SMNVEV (reference sequence). The CDR3 sequence is 13 residues long.

The chain employs TRBV6-2 or TRBV6-3 and TRBJ2-1; a weak D match, TRBD2 (6 bases). The CDR3 sequence is 16 residues long. Germline V CDR1 and CDR2: MNHEY, SVGEGT. Trimming cost V 6 bases and J 6 bases, with 21 bases left between them. This CDR3 is CASSPLGFREFNEQFF. For the CDR3, the DNA is TGTGCCAGCAGCCCCCTTGGGTTCCGGGAGTTCAATGAGCAGTTCTTC.

The rearrangement links TRBV19 to TRBJ2-1, with D possibly matching TRBD2 (5 bases). This CDR3 is built from 13 residues. V lost 0 bases to trimming and J lost 7 bases, with 7 bases between them. In germline, CDR1 is LNHDA, CDR2 SQIVND (reference sequence). Here the CDR3 reads CASSIETSNEQFF. The CDR3 bases are TGTGCCAGTAGTATAGAAACTAGTAATGAGCAGTTCTTC.

The J gene is TRBJ1-4, the V gene TRBV28, with D maybe TRBD1 (6 bases). V lost 2 bases to trimming and J lost 8 bases, with 21 bases between them. There are 17 residues in the CDR3. Per germline, CDR1 MDHEN and CDR2 SYDVKM. DNA for the CDR3: TGTGCCAGCAGTTTAAGGGGCACAGGGATTAGGGGCGAAAAACTGTTTTTT. As protein: CASSLRGTGIRGEKLFF.

This chain connects TRBV5-6 to TRBJ2-5, with D perhaps matching TRBD1 (6 bases). The CDR3 is 14 residues long. Germline CDR1 SGHDT, CDR2 YYEEEE. With 4 bases removed from V and 4 bases from J, the gap between germline ends came to 14 bases. CDR3 DNA sequence: TGTGCCAGCAGCGCATACAGGGAAGGAGAGACCCAGTACTTC. This gives the protein CASSAYREGETQYF.

This clone was observed a handful of times. The CDR3 DNA is TGTGCCAGCACATCCTTACCCGGGAGGGAAGACGGAAACACCATATATTTT. Translation: CASTSLPGREDGNTIYF. The V call is TRBV7-9, the J call TRBJ1-3; no firm D call. CDR3 size: 17 residues. Trimming cost V 7 bases and J 4 bases, with 23 bases left between them. The germline V gene has CDR1 SEHNR and CDR2 FQNEAQ (reference sequence).

This chain connects TRBV6-5 to TRBJ1-2; 7 nucleotides agree with TRBD1. Per the germline V gene, CDR1 is MNHEY and CDR2 is SVGAGI. With V trimmed by 0 bases and J by 2 bases, 3 bases remained unmatched. This CDR3 is 15 amino acids long. Here the CDR3 reads CASSYSGTANYGYTF. The DNA for the CDR3 is TGTGCCAGCAGTTACTCGGGGACAGCCAACTATGGCTACACCTTC.

The CDR3 protein is CASSRDRAHNEQFF. The CDR3 nucleotides are TGTGCCAGCAGTCGGGACAGGGCCCACAATGAGCAGTTCTTC. The chain employs TRBV27 and TRBJ2-1; 9 nucleotides agree with TRBD1. V dropped 5 bases and J dropped 5; count of bases not matched to a gene: 4. The CDR3 has 14 residues. Germline V gives CDR1 MNHEY, CDR2 SMNVEV (reference sequence).

This clone was seen only once. This sequence joins TRBV29-1 and TRBJ2-1; 10 positions match TRBD2. Germline CDR1 reads SQVTM; CDR2 reads ANQGSEA. Germline trimming cut 7 bases from V and 1 base from J; bases unmatched to any gene: 7. There are 15 residues in the CDR3. CDR3 residues: CSALGLAESYNEQFF. CDR3 nucleotide sequence: TGCAGCGCCCTCGGACTAGCGGAATCCTACAATGAGCAGTTCTTC.

The chain is built from TRBV3-1 (or the pseudogene TRBV3-2) and TRBJ2-2; the D gene is possibly TRBD2 (6 bases). The germline V gene has CDR1 LGHDT and CDR2 YNNKEL (reference sequence). Trimming stripped 4 bases from V and 3 bases from J, with 9 bases between. The CDR3 has 14 amino acids. CDR3: CASSLEGYTGELFF. CDR3 DNA sequence: TGTGCCAGCAGCCTGGAGGGGTACACCGGGGAGCTGTTTTTT.

The chain uses TRBV4-1 and TRBJ1-5, with 7 bases fitting TRBD1. This CDR3 contains 14 residues. V dropped 3 bases and J dropped 3; count of bases not matched to a gene: 2. Per the germline V gene, CDR1 is MGHRA and CDR2 is YSYEKL. Written as DNA, the CDR3 is TGCGCCAGCAGCCAGGGACAGTTCAATCAGCCCCAGCATTTT. This codes for CASSQGQFNQPQHF.

The chain carries TRBV5-1 and TRBJ2-3; TRBD2 matches 10 bases. CDR1 is SGHRS, CDR2 YFSETQ, per germline. V trimming: 0 bases; J trimming: 2 bases; junction bases outside the gene matches: 3. The CDR3 has 16 residues. Here the CDR3 DNA reads TGCGCCAGCAGCTTGGCCCTAGCGGGGGACACAGATACGCAGTATTTT. Translating it yields CASSLALAGDTDTQYF. Variable domain in full (rest from reference TRBV5-1 and TRBJ2-3): KAGVTQTPRYLIKTRGQQVTLSCSPISGHRSVSWYQQTPGQGLQFLFEYFSETQRNKGNFPGRFSGRQFSNSRSEMNVSTLELGDSALYLCASSLALAGDTDTQYFGPGTRLTVL.